This TCR beta chain is from a study of T cells in Graves' hyperthyroidism and ophthalmopathy. In the study overall: Peripheral blood collection took place at initial diagnosis, before any treatment. Overall study findings and caveats: Model predictions of ophthalmopathy came a median approximately 6.2 months before onset.

In regard to this clonotype: Its antigen is currently unknown.

Patients were excluded for uncontrolled infection, other autoimmune disease, pregnancy or lactation. A roughly 9.3 ml volume of fresh peripheral blood provided the PBMCs. Amplification targeted TCR beta CDR3 regions from RNA transcripts. TCR CDR3 underwent first-round RT-PCR with the HTBI primer set. From the multiplex PCR reads, TCRdb called clonotypes with MiXCR, one entry per CDR3 protein. The top ten clones hold around 13% of a sample with hundreds of thousands of distinct CDR3 sequences, roughly 15% of them seen once. Looked up from germline, CDR1 is MNHEY and CDR2 is SMNVEV (reference sequence). The V and J ends lost 5 bases and 3 bases respectively, with 23 bases between them. The CDR3 extends over 17 amino acids.

V usage is TRBV27 and J usage is TRBJ2-7; weak D call: TRBD2 (5 bases). This clonotype was sampled from a woman in her forties or fifties with Graves' ophthalmopathy. Material for sequencing was blood. The CDR3 region is CASSPLIASGNLYEQYF. CDR3 sequence (DNA): TGTGCCAGCAGTCCCTTGATAGCCTCCGGGAACCTCTACGAGCAGTACTTC.